The clone carrying this TCR beta chain is medium-sized in the sample. This specimen includes other DNA sequences encoding the same CDR3. The record originates from a study of neoadjuvant anti-PD-1 for oral cavity cancer. The time point: after neoadjuvant nivolumab, at surgical resection. The CDR3 has 13 amino acids. Germline CDR1 MNHNS, CDR2 SASEGT. Between the trimmed V and J ends, which lost 4 bases and 3 bases, there was a span of 9 bases. The repertoire was sequenced with immunoSEQ multiplex PCR; TCRdb's copy has only in-frame clones and lacks some. The data contain approximately 45,000 clones, approximately 80% of them seen just once; the ten biggest clones take up around 4.9%.

V usage is TRBV6-1 and J usage is TRBJ1-1; no clear D gene. This clonotype originated in a person between 40 and 79 years old with oral cavity squamous cell carcinoma. The material sequenced was PBMCs, taken after nivolumab (anti-PD-1) treatment. The CDR3 nucleotides are TGTGCCAGCAGTGCCGGAGGGTACACTGAAGCTTTCTTT. It codes for CASSAGGYTEAFF.